Sequencing of this TCR beta chain was carried out in a study of Ad26.COV2.S vaccination and SARS-CoV-2 variants. About this clone itself: No antigen is known for it.

The ends lost 1 base at V and 8 bases at J; junction bases unmatched: 10. Germline values: CDR1 SQVTM, CDR2 ANQGSEA. CDR3 length equals 15 residues. General study results and limits: Vaccinated individuals (as opposed to placebo recipients) had higher spike-specific TCR breadth.

Stated treatment: approximately 18 received Ad26.COV2.S at low or high dose, single or two shots; five or six received placebo; per-sample allocation not given. At day 63 after the first vaccine or placebo injection, samples were drawn. TCRdb's table, derived via immunoSEQ multiplex PCR, lists solely in-frame clones and lacks some. Of roughly 380,000 clones listed, over 75% are singletons. The input for sequencing was peripheral blood, taken in a trial of Ad26.COV2.S vaccine versus placebo. The V call is TRBV29-1, the J call TRBJ1-4; 7 bases map to TRBD1. The source of this sequence is a person aged 18-60 years who received the Ad26.COV2.S COVID-19 vaccine or a placebo. The CDR3 spells CSVEVPPGGGEKLFF. In nucleotides, the CDR3 is TGCAGCGTTGAAGTTCCCCCAGGGGGAGGAGAAAAACTGTTTTTT.